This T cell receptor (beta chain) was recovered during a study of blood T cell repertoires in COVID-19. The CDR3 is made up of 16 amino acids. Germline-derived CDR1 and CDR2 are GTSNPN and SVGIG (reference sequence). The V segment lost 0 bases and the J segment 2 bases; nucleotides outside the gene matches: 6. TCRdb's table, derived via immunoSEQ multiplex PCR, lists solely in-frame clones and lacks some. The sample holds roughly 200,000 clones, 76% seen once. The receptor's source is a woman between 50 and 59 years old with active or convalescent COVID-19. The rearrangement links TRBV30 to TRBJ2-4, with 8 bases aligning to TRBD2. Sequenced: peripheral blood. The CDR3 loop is CAWSVSGRASKNIQYF. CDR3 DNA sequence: TGTGCCTGGAGTGTCTCCGGGAGGGCGTCCAAAAACATTCAGTACTTC.